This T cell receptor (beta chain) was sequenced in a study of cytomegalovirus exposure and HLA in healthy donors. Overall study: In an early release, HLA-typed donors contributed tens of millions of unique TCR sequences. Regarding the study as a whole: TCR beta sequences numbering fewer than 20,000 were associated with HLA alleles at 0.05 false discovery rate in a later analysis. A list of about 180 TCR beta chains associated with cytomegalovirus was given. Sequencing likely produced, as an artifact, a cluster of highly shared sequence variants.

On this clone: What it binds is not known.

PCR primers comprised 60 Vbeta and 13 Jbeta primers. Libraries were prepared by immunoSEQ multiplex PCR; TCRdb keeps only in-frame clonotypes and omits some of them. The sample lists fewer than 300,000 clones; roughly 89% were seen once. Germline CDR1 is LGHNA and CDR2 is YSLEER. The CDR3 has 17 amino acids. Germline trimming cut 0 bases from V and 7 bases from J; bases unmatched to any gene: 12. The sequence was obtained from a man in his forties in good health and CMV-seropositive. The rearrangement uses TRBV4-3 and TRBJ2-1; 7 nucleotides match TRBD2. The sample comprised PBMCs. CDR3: CASSQDRYAGARNEQFF. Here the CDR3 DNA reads TGCGCCAGCAGCCAAGATAGGTATGCGGGAGCTAGGAATGAGCAGTTCTTC.